The 16 T cell receptor beta chains presented below share a single source sample, sequenced in a study of T cell changes during pregnancy in multiple sclerosis. Produced via immunoSEQ multiplex PCR; TCRdb's table is partial and in-frame only. Altogether some 31,000 clones are present, roughly 90% being singletons, with the ten largest covering almost 6.5%. The source was CD8+ T cells from peripheral blood mononuclear cells, collected in the second trimester of pregnancy. The source is a female donor with multiple sclerosis, enrolled in a pregnancy study.

The rearrangement links TRBV28 to TRBJ2-5; 15 bases are shared with TRBD2. Germline V gene lookup returns CDR1 MDHEN and CDR2 SYDVKM. There are 17 residues in the CDR3. The J segment lost 1 base and the V segment lost 6 bases, leaving 6 bases of the junction unmatched. The CDR3 loop is CASRAGLAGGSQETQYF. Here the CDR3 DNA reads TGTGCCAGCAGGGCGGGACTAGCGGGAGGCTCCCAAGAGACCCAGTACTTC. The whole variable domain, filled in from reference TRBV28 and TRBJ2-5, reads DVKVTQSSRYLVKRTGEKVFLECVQDMDHENMFWYRQDPGLGLRLIYFSYDVKMKEKGDIPEGYSVSREKKERFSLILESASTNQTSMYLCASRAGLAGGSQETQYFGPGTRLLVL.

The J gene is TRBJ2-7, the V gene TRBV27; 8 nucleotides line up with TRBD1. With 5 bases clipped from V and 2 bases from J, the junction kept 8 bases outside the gene matches. The germline CDR1 and CDR2 sequences are MNHEY and SMNVEV (reference sequence). CDR3 size: 15 residues. The CDR3 is CASSPRGTGTYEQYF. For the CDR3, the DNA is TGTGCCAGCAGTCCCCGGGGGACAGGTACCTACGAGCAGTACTTC.

This chain joins TRBV5-6 and TRBJ2-7; 7 bases are shared with TRBD1. CDR3 length: 17 amino acids. Per germline, CDR1 SGHDT and CDR2 YYEEEE. The V segment lost 3 bases and the J segment 1 base; nucleotides outside the gene matches: 13. This CDR3 is CASSYNRGLRPSYEQYF. In DNA form, the CDR3 reads TGTGCCAGCAGCTATAACAGGGGCCTCCGACCTTCCTACGAGCAGTACTTC.

This CDR3 is CASSLSTEQGYGYTF. The CDR3 DNA is TGTGCCAGCAGCTTATCGACAGAACAGGGCTATGGCTACACCTTC. This chain joins TRBV7-9 and TRBJ1-2; a possible D gene is TRBD1 (6 bases). This CDR3 region has 15 residues. Trimming cost V 2 bases and J 4 bases, with 14 bases left between them. From germline, CDR1 is SEHNR and CDR2 FQNEAQ (reference sequence).

The rearrangement uses TRBV19 and TRBJ2-2; a possible D gene is TRBD2 (8 bases). V lost 3 bases, J lost 2 bases, and 16 bases lay in between. This CDR3 contains 17 residues. Germline V gene sequence: CDR1 LNHDA, CDR2 SQIVND (reference sequence). This CDR3 is CASSIIPGGGNTGELFF. CDR3 DNA sequence: TGTGCCAGTAGTATTATCCCGGGAGGGGGCAACACCGGGGAGCTGTTTTTT.

The chain couples TRBV6-5 to TRBJ2-7; no clear D gene. Germline CDR1 and CDR2: MNHEY and SVGAGI. Trimming took 5 bases from V and 2 from J, leaving 10 bases between them. CDR3 length: 13 residues. DNA of the CDR3: TGTGCCAGCAGTGTCGACTTAACCTACGAGCAGTACTTC. Amino acids: CASSVDLTYEQYF.

The CDR3 loop reads CASSHGTGGSYEQYF. The CDR3 DNA sequence: TGTGCCAGCAGCCACGGGACAGGGGGCTCCTACGAGCAGTACTTC. The chain couples TRBV5-4 to TRBJ2-7; 11 nucleotides match TRBD1. J was trimmed by 0 bases and V by 4 bases; bases with no gene match: 3. Germline V gene data show CDR1 as SGHNT and CDR2 as YYREEE (reference sequence). The CDR3 loop spans 15 amino acids.

This clone was found once. The CDR3 protein is CASRGLAGGVGQFF. CDR3 nucleotide sequence: TGTGCCAGCAGGGGACTAGCGGGAGGGGTGGGGCAGTTCTTC. The chain couples TRBV7-2 to TRBJ2-1; 16 nucleotides match TRBD2. CDR1 is SGHTA, CDR2 FQGNSA, per germline. Trimming cost V 6 bases and J 12 bases; bases outside gene matches: 5. The CDR3 extends over 14 amino acids.

The chain uses TRBV5-6 and TRBJ2-7; TRBD1 aligns across 8 bases. From germline, CDR1 is SGHDT and CDR2 YYEEEE. The length of the CDR3 is 14 residues. After removal of 2 bases from V and 3 bases from J, the junction contained 4 bases not matched to a gene. CDR3 amino acids: CASSLRGTGYEQYF. The CDR3 DNA is TGTGCCAGCAGCTTACGTGGGACAGGCTACGAGCAGTACTTC.

J is TRBJ2-7 and V is TRBV5-8, with 7 bases fitting TRBD1. With V trimmed by 4 bases and J by 0 bases, 7 bases remained unmatched. Germline CDR1 SGHTS, CDR2 YDEGEE. This CDR3 comprises 15 residues. The CDR3 sequence: CASSNRDSISYEQYF. The CDR3 bases are TGTGCCAGCAGCAACCGGGACAGCATCTCCTACGAGCAGTACTTC.

V gene TRBV11-2 combines with J gene TRBJ2-7, with D maybe TRBD2 (5 bases). This CDR3 contains 15 residues. The V gene lost 0 bases and the J gene lost 3 bases, with 12 bases spanning the gap. Germline V gives CDR1 SGHAT, CDR2 FQNNGV. The CDR3 spells CASSLEVGSLYEQYF. In DNA, the CDR3 is TGTGCCAGCAGCTTAGAGGTAGGGAGCCTCTACGAGCAGTACTTC.

This clone has a single count. This chain connects TRBV7-6 to TRBJ1-5, with D hard to call. The CDR3 extends over 14 amino acids. Trimming stripped 5 bases from V and 1 base from J, with 9 bases between. Germline V gene sequence: CDR1 SGHVS, CDR2 FNYEAQ. The CDR3: CASSAGGSNQPQHF. The DNA of the CDR3 is TGTGCCAGCAGCGCGGGCGGGAGCAATCAGCCCCAGCATTTT.

This clone showed up just once. The CDR3 is CASSYRSGSNQPQHF. Written as DNA, the CDR3 is TGTGCCAGCAGTTACCGTTCGGGAAGCAATCAGCCCCAGCATTTT. V gene TRBV28 combines with J gene TRBJ1-5, with unresolved D. The CDR3 is made up of 15 amino acids. The V gene lost 4 bases and the J gene lost 1 base, with 11 bases spanning the gap. Per germline, CDR1 MDHEN and CDR2 SYDVKM.

The chain couples TRBV7-2 to TRBJ2-3; 11 bases are shared with TRBD2. With V trimmed by 5 bases and J by 1 base, 8 bases remained unmatched. This CDR3 comprises 17 residues. Germline lookup yields CDR1 SGHTA and CDR2 FQGNSA. CDR3 loop: CASSPLAGVGGTDTQYF. The CDR3 coding sequence is TGTGCCAGCAGCCCACTAGCGGGAGTCGGGGGCACAGATACGCAGTATTTT. The full variable domain, its missing parts supplied by reference TRBV7-2 and TRBJ2-3, is GAGVSQSPSNKVTEKGKDVELRCDPISGHTALYWYRQSLGQGLEFLIYFQGNSAPDKSGLPSDRFSAERTGGSVSTLTIQRTQQEDSAVYLCASSPLAGVGGTDTQYFGPGTRLTVL.

This chain joins TRBV6-4 and TRBJ1-1; tentative D call: TRBD1 (6 bases). Germline CDR1 is MRHNA and CDR2 is SNTAGT. Trimming cost V 5 bases and J 1 base, with 11 bases left between them. This CDR3 has 14 residues. CDR3 coding DNA: TGTGCCAGCAGTTACAGGACAGAGAACACTGAAGCTTTCTTT. It yields the protein CASSYRTENTEAFF.

The V and J genes are TRBV30 and TRBJ1-1; possibly TRBD1 for D (5 bases). The length of the CDR3 is 13 residues. CDR1 and CDR2 (germline): GTSNPN, SVGIG (reference sequence). V lost 1 base, J lost 7 bases, and 13 bases lay in between. CDR3 amino acids: CAWSEVGGSEAFF. The DNA for the CDR3 is TGTGCCTGGAGTGAGGTTGGGGGGAGTGAAGCTTTCTTT.